What follows are 30 T cell receptor beta chains derived from one specimen sequenced in a study of OX40 agonist ivuxolimab in advanced cancers. Profiled with immunoSEQ multiplex PCR; TCRdb holds only in-frame clones, not every one. The repertoire consists of fewer than 100,000 clones, with 80% to 90% occurring once and the leading ten covering around 0.19%. The sample in question was CD4+ or CD8+ T cells sorted from blood, obtained in a trial of the OX40 agonist ivuxolimab. The receptors come from an adult with an advanced solid tumor such as melanoma, head and neck, liver or kidney cancer.

This chain links TRBV5-1 with TRBJ2-2; D gene ambiguous. Per the germline V gene, CDR1 is SGHRS and CDR2 is YFSETQ. Between the trimmed V and J ends, which lost 0 bases and 6 bases, there was a span of 12 bases. CDR3 size: 15 residues. The CDR3: CASSLGVLHPGELFF. The CDR3 coding sequence is TGCGCCAGCAGCTTGGGGGTACTACATCCCGGGGAGCTGTTTTTT.

This clone was detected a few times. The chain uses TRBV19 and TRBJ2-1; a weak D match, TRBD2 (5 bases). Germline CDR1 is LNHDA and CDR2 is SQIVND (reference sequence). V lost 5 bases to trimming and J lost 5 bases, with 10 bases between them. The CDR3 is made up of 13 amino acids. CDR3 region: CASSGGFHNEQFF. DNA for the CDR3: TGTGCCAGTAGTGGCGGGTTCCACAATGAGCAGTTCTTC.

The chain recombines TRBV6-4 with TRBJ1-5, with D unresolved. V lost 2 bases, J lost 0 bases, and 11 bases lay in between. This CDR3 spans 16 amino acids. Germline V lookup: CDR1 MRHNA, CDR2 SNTAGT. CDR3 DNA sequence: TGTGCCAGCAGTGACGTTCTTAGCTATAGCAATCAGCCCCAGCATTTT. Protein sequence: CASSDVLSYSNQPQHF.

This clone was seen only once. Mismatch with germline at one junction end may stem from a read error. The chain has TRBV18 and TRBJ2-1, with 13 nucleotides matching TRBD2. Germline V CDR1 and CDR2: KGHSH, LQKENI. There are 16 residues in the CDR3. The CDR3 nucleotides are TGTGCCAGCTCACCAGGACTAGCGGGGGCGAACAATAAGCAGTTCTTC. Its protein product is CASSPGLAGANNKQFF. The variable domain in full, completed from reference TRBV18 and TRBJ2-1, reads NAGVMQNPRHLVRRRGQEARLRCSPMKGHSHVYWYRQLPEEGLKFMVYLQKENIIDESGMPKERFSAEFPKEGPSILRIQQVVRGDSAAYFCASSPGLAGANNKQFFGPGTRLTVL.

The chain is built from TRBV6-1 and TRBJ1-2; 8 nucleotides agree with TRBD1. V was pared by 1 base and J by 0 bases, with 1 base of the junction left unmatched. In germline, CDR1 is MNHNS, CDR2 SASEGT. CDR3 length: 15 amino acids. CDR3 nucleotides: TGTGCCAGCAGTGAAGGGACAGGGACTAACTATGGCTACACCTTC. Its protein product is CASSEGTGTNYGYTF.

The CDR3 DNA reads as TGTGCCAGTGGATTCGGGAACACTGAAGCTTTCTTT. Encoded protein: CASGFGNTEAFF. The chain links TRBV2 to TRBJ1-1, with no clear D. The germline V gene encodes CDR1 SNHLY and CDR2 FYNNEI. V was trimmed by 9 bases and J by 1 base, leaving 9 bases between them. There are 12 residues in the CDR3. The full variable domain, its missing parts supplied by reference TRBV2 and TRBJ1-1, is EPEVTQTPSHQVTQMGQEVILRCVPISNHLYFYWYRQILGQKVEFLVSFYNNEISEKSEIFDDQFSVERPDGSNFTLKIRSTKLEDSAMYFCASGFGNTEAFFGQGTRLTVV.

The J gene is TRBJ1-1, the V gene TRBV5-1; a weak D match, TRBD1 (6 bases). This CDR3 comprises 15 residues. Per germline, CDR1 SGHRS and CDR2 YFSETQ. V lost 4 bases, J lost 1 base, and 14 bases lay in between. The CDR3 region has the DNA TGCGCCAGCAGCGGGGGGGCAGCACCGAACACTGAAGCTTTCTTT. Amino acid sequence: CASSGGAAPNTEAFF. Looking up the rest from reference TRBV5-1 and TRBJ1-1 gives the full variable domain: KAGVTQTPRYLIKTRGQQVTLSCSPISGHRSVSWYQQTPGQGLQFLFEYFSETQRNKGNFPGRFSGRQFSNSRSEMNVSTLELGDSALYLCASSGGAAPNTEAFFGQGTRLTVV.

This chain links TRBV18 with TRBJ2-3; 10 bases match TRBD2. Germline V gene sequence: CDR1 KGHSH, CDR2 LQKENI. This CDR3 is 16 amino acids long. Losses at the gene ends were 1 base for V and 1 base for J; bases not matched to a gene: 2. CDR3 sequence (DNA): TGTGCCAGCTCACCACTAGCGGGGGGAGGCACAGATACGCAGTATTTT. Translating it yields CASSPLAGGGTDTQYF.

The chain uses TRBV29-1 and TRBJ2-2, with a weak D call TRBD2 (5 bases). CDR1 and CDR2 (germline): SQVTM, ANQGSEA. The germline V and J ends were trimmed by 4 bases and 6 bases, with 18 bases remaining between them. The CDR3 sequence is 15 residues long. The CDR3 DNA reads as TGCAGCGTTGTTCGGGTAGCGTTTAACCCCGGGGAGCTGTTTTTT. This gives the protein CSVVRVAFNPGELFF.

The J gene is TRBJ2-1, the V gene TRBV1. TRBV1 is a known pseudogene. The CDR3 extends over 15 amino acids. CDR3 in amino acids: CTSSQAAAEYNEQFF. The CDR3 DNA reads as TGCACCAGCAGCCAAGCGGCAGCCGAGTACAATGAGCAGTTCTTC.

The chain couples TRBV15 to TRBJ2-5; TRBD2 might be the D (6 bases). Germline loops: CDR1 LNHNV, CDR2 YYDKDF (reference sequence). The CDR3 runs to 14 residues. The V end lost 2 bases, the J end lost 11 bases, and 18 bases lay between the germline ends. DNA of the CDR3: TGTGCCACCAGCAGAACCAGGGACTCGTGGGAGCAGTACTTC. This encodes CATSRTRDSWEQYF.

The V and J genes are TRBV20-1 and TRBJ2-4; 9 bases match TRBD2. V lost 6 bases, J lost 7 bases, and 1 base stayed unmatched. This CDR3 comprises 11 residues. Looked up from germline, CDR1 is DFQATT and CDR2 is SNEGSKA (reference sequence). The CDR3 nucleotides read TGCAGTGCGGGGACTAGCAACATTCAGTACTTC. Protein: CSAGTSNIQYF.

The CDR3 nucleotides are TGTGCCAGCAGTGCTACCCGGGGTATGGATACGCAGTATTTT. Translating gives CASSATRGMDTQYF. This chain links TRBV6-4 with TRBJ2-3, with a tentative D call TRBD2 (5 bases). V gave up 4 bases and J gave up 6 bases, with 14 bases separating them. There are 14 residues in the CDR3. Germline V gene lookup returns CDR1 MRHNA and CDR2 SNTAGT.

The genes are TRBV28 and TRBJ2-7; D is unclear. Trimming removed 6 bases at V and 2 bases at J, with 14 bases between. The CDR3 contains 14 residues. Germline V gene lookup returns CDR1 MDHEN and CDR2 SYDVKM. CDR3 region: CASSISTVTYEQYF. CDR3 in DNA: TGTGCCAGCAGCATCTCGACGGTTACCTACGAGCAGTACTTC.

The gene calls are TRBV6-1 and TRBJ2-3, with D uncertain. From germline, CDR1 is MNHNS and CDR2 SASEGT. The V end lost 5 bases, the J end lost 6 bases, and 6 bases lay between the germline ends. This CDR3 spans 11 amino acids. The CDR3 reads CASSPEDTQYF. DNA of the CDR3: TGTGCCAGCAGTCCGGAGGATACGCAGTATTTT.

V gene TRBV27 combines with J gene TRBJ2-4; maybe TRBD1 (6 bases). The germline V and J ends were trimmed by 6 bases and 1 base, with 19 bases remaining between them. Germline CDR1 MNHEY, CDR2 SMNVEV (reference sequence). The CDR3 loop spans 17 amino acids. CDR3 bases: TGTGCCAGCAGATCTTGGGGGCAGGGTAGGGCCAAAAACATTCAGTACTTC. Its protein product is CASRSWGQGRAKNIQYF.

V is TRBV7-2 and J is TRBJ2-7; 10 nucleotides match TRBD2. Germline CDR1 reads SGHTA; CDR2 reads FQGNSA. Trimming removed 5 bases from V and 5 bases from J; junction bases left unmatched: 9. This CDR3 is 15 amino acids long. CDR3 DNA sequence: TGTGCCAGCAGCCTAGGGGCTAGCGGGAGCAACGAGCAGTACTTC. Its protein is CASSLGASGSNEQYF.

The chain has TRBV11-2 and TRBJ2-7; D is unclear. The CDR3 totals 12 residues. V was shortened by 1 base and J by 9 bases, with 10 bases between the two germline ends. Germline values: CDR1 SGHAT, CDR2 FQNNGV. The CDR3 DNA reads as TGTGCCAGCAGCTTAGGGCCCGCCGTGCAGTACTTC. As protein: CASSLGPAVQYF.

The chain recombines TRBV9 with TRBJ2-7; 9 nucleotides match TRBD1. With 0 bases clipped from V and 3 bases from J, the junction kept 4 bases outside the gene matches. The CDR3 covers 15 residues. CDR1 and CDR2 (germline): SGDLS, YYNGEE. In nucleotides, the CDR3 is TGTGCCAGCAGCGTAGAGGTGGACAGGGGCTACGAGCAGTACGTC. It specifies CASSVEVDRGYEQYV.

The CDR3 region is CASSLGTSRGNEQFF. In nucleotides, the CDR3 is TGCGCCAGCAGCTTAGGTACTAGTCGGGGCAATGAGCAGTTCTTC. The rearrangement joins TRBV5-1 to TRBJ2-1; perhaps TRBD2 as D (5 bases). V was trimmed by 2 bases and J by 6 bases, leaving 15 bases between them. Germline V gene data show CDR1 as SGHRS and CDR2 as YFSETQ. The CDR3 sequence is 15 residues long. The full variable domain, with the rest looked up from reference TRBV5-1 and TRBJ2-1, is KAGVTQTPRYLIKTRGQQVTLSCSPISGHRSVSWYQQTPGQGLQFLFEYFSETQRNKGNFPGRFSGRQFSNSRSEMNVSTLELGDSALYLCASSLGTSRGNEQFFGPGTRLTVL.

CDR3 sequence (DNA): TGTGCCAGCTCACCACGGGGCAGCGGGGGGGCCGATGAGCAGTTCTTC. Translating gives CASSPRGSGGADEQFF. This chain connects TRBV18 to TRBJ2-1, with TRBD2 matching 10 bases. Germline V gives CDR1 KGHSH, CDR2 LQKENI. CDR3 length equals 16 residues. The junction had 8 bases not matched to a gene; V was cut back by 1 base and J by 8 bases.

The chain has TRBV11-1 and TRBJ2-6, with 12 bases aligning to TRBD1. The CDR3 sequence is 18 residues long. V dropped 5 bases and J dropped 1; count of bases not matched to a gene: 6. In germline, CDR1 is SGHAT, CDR2 FQDESV (reference sequence). The CDR3 DNA follows: TGTGCCAGCAGCGACTTGGGACAGGGGGCGTCTGGGGCCAACGTCCTGACTTTC. Residues: CASSDLGQGASGANVLTF.

V usage is TRBV9 and J usage is TRBJ1-4, with 7 positions matching TRBD1. CDR1 SGDLS and CDR2 YYNGEE come from the germline V gene. The CDR3 spans 16 residues. J gave up 5 bases and V 3 bases, and 10 bases lay outside the gene matches. The CDR3 loop is CASSEGKGQRNEKLFF. CDR3 nucleotides: TGTGCCAGCAGCGAAGGCAAGGGACAGAGGAATGAAAAACTGTTTTTT.

The chain joins TRBV29-1 to TRBJ2-7; D is uncertain. The V end was cut by 7 bases, the J end by 5 bases, with 12 bases between. The CDR3 sequence is 11 residues long. Germline assignment: CDR1 SQVTM and CDR2 ANQGSEA. In DNA form, the CDR3 reads TGCAGCGGTAAGGAGTCCCACGAGCAGTACTTC. It specifies CSGKESHEQYF.

The chain couples TRBV19 to TRBJ1-5; no firm D call. Trimming took off 2 bases at V and 7 bases at J, with 9 bases between the two ends. Germline V gene data show CDR1 as LNHDA and CDR2 as SQIVND (reference sequence). The CDR3 spans 13 residues. CDR3 region: CASSILGLQPQHF. The CDR3 nucleotides read TGTGCCAGTAGTATACTGGGCCTGCAGCCCCAGCATTTT.

The J gene is TRBJ1-2, the V gene TRBV27; D may be TRBD1 (5 bases). Trimming pared 5 bases from V and 8 bases from J, leaving 12 bases between. CDR1 is MNHEY and CDR2 is SMNVEV in the germline V gene (reference sequence). The CDR3 has 12 residues. CDR3 sequence reads: CASSTGRRGYTF. As DNA, the CDR3 is TGTGCCAGCAGTACGGGACGGCGGGGCTACACCTTC.

There are a few counts of this clone. The chain joins TRBV18 to TRBJ2-3; D gene ambiguous. V was trimmed by 2 bases and J by 5 bases, leaving 8 bases between them. The CDR3 has 13 residues. Germline CDR1 KGHSH, CDR2 LQKENI. CDR3 loop: CASSPYWVDTQYF. The CDR3, as DNA: TGTGCCAGCTCACCATACTGGGTAGATACGCAGTATTTT.

This chain connects TRBV18 to TRBJ2-7; TRBD2 might be the D (6 bases). The CDR3 sequence is 16 residues long. Per the germline V gene, CDR1 is KGHSH and CDR2 is LQKENI. V gave up 6 bases and J gave up 4 bases, with 22 bases separating them. CDR3 coding DNA: TGTGCCAGCTCCGTGACGCAGACTAGATCTCTTTACGAGCAGTACTTC. Its translation is CASSVTQTRSLYEQYF.

The rearrangement joins TRBV9 to TRBJ1-5; D ambiguous. Germline assignment: CDR1 SGDLS and CDR2 YYNGEE. CDR3 length equals 17 residues. Trimming removed 3 bases from V and 0 bases from J, with 16 bases in between. The CDR3 nucleotides read TGTGCCAGCAGCGCCGGCCCCGGACGGGATAGCAATCAGCCCCAGCATTTT. Its protein product is CASSAGPGRDSNQPQHF. Using reference TRBV9 and TRBJ1-5 for the parts outside the CDR3, the full variable domain is DSGVTQTPKHLITATGQRVTLRCSPRSGDLSVYWYQQSLDQGLQFLIQYYNGEERAKGNILERFSAQQFPDLHSELNLSSLELGDSALYFCASSAGPGRDSNQPQHFGDGTRLSIL.

The gene calls are TRBV7-2 and TRBJ1-1; D is uncertain. The germline V gene has CDR1 SGHTA and CDR2 FQGNSA. The V and J ends lost 5 bases and 3 bases respectively, with 10 bases between them. The CDR3 sequence is 13 residues long. Here the CDR3 DNA reads TGTGCCAGCAGCAAAGACACTTACACTGAAGCTTTCTTT. It specifies CASSKDTYTEAFF.